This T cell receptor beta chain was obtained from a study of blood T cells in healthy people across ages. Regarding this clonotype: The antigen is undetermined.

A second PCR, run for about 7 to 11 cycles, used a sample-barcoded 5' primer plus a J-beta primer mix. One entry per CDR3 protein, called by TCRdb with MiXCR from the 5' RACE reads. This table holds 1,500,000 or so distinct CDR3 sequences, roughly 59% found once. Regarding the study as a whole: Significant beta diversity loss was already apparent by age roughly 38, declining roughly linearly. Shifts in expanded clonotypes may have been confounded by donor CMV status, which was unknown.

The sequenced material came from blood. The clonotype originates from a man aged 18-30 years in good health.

CDR3 amino acids: CSAQQGGSYNEQFF. The CDR3 DNA follows: TGCAGTGCCCAACAGGGGGGTTCCTACAATGAGCAGTTCTTC. This chain links TRBV20-1 with TRBJ2-1; 8 bases fit TRBD1. The ends lost 6 bases at V and 1 base at J; junction bases unmatched: 5. CDR1 is DFQATT, CDR2 SNEGSKA, per germline (reference sequence). CDR3 length: 14 residues.